Listed below are T cell receptor beta chains from one sample, sequenced in a study of blood T cells in healthy people across ages. MiXCR, applied by TCRdb to the 5' RACE reads, yields one record per CDR3 protein. Here the sample spans 1.5 million to 2 million distinct CDR3 sequences, approximately 40% being singletons. The sample comprised blood. These receptors all come from a human donor in good health. Both conserved end residues are part of each CDR3. A D gene is named only where the DNA matches it firmly. Size is omitted from some rows. Given values are once, few, many or a class for expanded clones.

j_gene: TRBJ2-5; v_gene: TRBV12-3/TRBV12-4; abundance: .; d_gene: TRBD2; CDR3nt: TGTGCCAGCAGGGGACTAGCGGTCTGGGAGACCCAGTACTTC; CDR3aa: CASRGLAVWETQYF
j_gene: TRBJ2-1; v_gene: TRBV29-1; abundance: many; d_gene: TRBD1; CDR3nt: TGCAGCTTTCTCGGACAGGGGACGGGCAATGAGCAGTTCTTC; CDR3aa: CSFLGQGTGNEQFF
j_gene: TRBJ2-7; v_gene: TRBV11-1; abundance: .; d_gene: .; CDR3nt: TGTGCCAGCAGCCCCACGGAAAATTACGAGCAGTACTTC; CDR3aa: CASSPTENYEQYF
j_gene: TRBJ2-7; v_gene: TRBV20-1; abundance: .; d_gene: .; CDR3nt: TGCAGTGCTAGTAGCCCCGGAACGTCCTACGAGCAGTACTTC; CDR3aa: CSASSPGTSYEQYF
j_gene: TRBJ2-2; v_gene: TRBV28; abundance: few; d_gene: .; CDR3nt: TGTGCCAGCAGTTTACGGCGCTGGGCCCGGGAGCTGTTTTTT; CDR3aa: CASSLRRWARELFF
j_gene: TRBJ1-1; v_gene: TRBV10-3; abundance: .; d_gene: .; CDR3nt: TGTGCCATCAGTGACGGCAGGACGACTGAAGCTTTCTTT; CDR3aa: CAISDGRTTEAFF
j_gene: TRBJ1-4; v_gene: TRBV20-1; abundance: .; d_gene: .; CDR3nt: TGCAGTGCTAGGGGGCGTCCTCGAGGTGGGGCCAATGAAAAACTGTTTTTT; CDR3aa: CSARGRPRGGANEKLFF
j_gene: TRBJ1-2; v_gene: TRBV28; abundance: .; d_gene: TRBD1; CDR3nt: TGTGCCGGCAGGACCGGGACAGGGAGATTTAACTATGGCTACACCTTC; CDR3aa: CAGRTGTGRFNYGYTF
j_gene: TRBJ2-7; v_gene: TRBV5-1; abundance: .; d_gene: TRBD2; CDR3nt: TGCGCCAGCAGCTTGTGGAGCGGGGTCTCCTACGAGCAGTACTTC; CDR3aa: CASSLWSGVSYEQYF
j_gene: TRBJ1-4; v_gene: TRBV4-3; abundance: .; d_gene: .; CDR3nt: TGCGCCAGCAGCCTCCAGTATTCAACTAATGAAAAACTGTTTTTT; CDR3aa: CASSLQYSTNEKLFF
j_gene: TRBJ2-1; v_gene: TRBV9; abundance: .; d_gene: .; CDR3nt: TGTGCCAGCAGCGTAGGAGCCTACAATGAGCAGTTCTTC; CDR3aa: CASSVGAYNEQFF
j_gene: TRBJ1-1; v_gene: TRBV20-1; abundance: few; d_gene: .; CDR3nt: TGCAGTGCGGGCGGGGGATGGACTGAAGCTTTCTTT; CDR3aa: CSAGGGWTEAFF
j_gene: TRBJ1-2; v_gene: TRBV12-3/TRBV12-4; abundance: many; d_gene: .; CDR3nt: TGTGCCAGCACCAGATCCGACGGTCGCTATGGCTACACCTTC; CDR3aa: CASTRSDGRYGYTF
j_gene: TRBJ2-7; v_gene: TRBV20-1; abundance: .; d_gene: .; CDR3nt: TGCAGTGCTAGGGCCGGTACCACCTACGAGCAGTACTTC; CDR3aa: CSARAGTTYEQYF
j_gene: TRBJ2-7; v_gene: TRBV7-9; abundance: few; d_gene: .; CDR3nt: TGTGCCAGCAGCTTAGGACGGGGGCCAGACTACGAGCAGTACTTC; CDR3aa: CASSLGRGPDYEQYF
j_gene: TRBJ1-1; v_gene: TRBV20-1; abundance: .; d_gene: .; CDR3nt: TGCAGTGCTAGAGATGGAGACAGGAGAGCTTTCTTT; CDR3aa: CSARDGDRRAFF
j_gene: TRBJ2-5; v_gene: TRBV7-9; abundance: .; d_gene: .; CDR3nt: TGTGCCAGCAGCTTAGTACATGGTGTAATCTTTGAGACCCAGTACTTC; CDR3aa: CASSLVHGVIFETQYF
j_gene: TRBJ2-7; v_gene: TRBV9; abundance: .; d_gene: TRBD1; CDR3nt: TGTGCCAGCAGCGAGAGCGGGACAGGGGGCTGCTACGAGCAGTACTTC; CDR3aa: CASSESGTGGCYEQYF